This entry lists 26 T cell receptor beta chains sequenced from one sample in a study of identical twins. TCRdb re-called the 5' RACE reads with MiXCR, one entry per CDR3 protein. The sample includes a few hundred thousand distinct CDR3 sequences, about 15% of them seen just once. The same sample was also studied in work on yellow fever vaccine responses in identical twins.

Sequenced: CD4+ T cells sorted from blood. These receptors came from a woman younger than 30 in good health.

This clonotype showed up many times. As DNA, the CDR3 is TGTGCCATCAGTGAGACTAAACAGGGAGGGTATCAGCCCCAGCATTTT. Protein product: CAISETKQGGYQPQHF. The V call is TRBV10-3, the J call TRBJ1-5; perhaps TRBD1 as D (6 bases). The length of the CDR3 is 16 residues. With 2 bases removed from V and 5 bases from J, the gap between germline ends came to 16 bases. Germline-derived CDR1 and CDR2 are ENHRY and SYGVKD.

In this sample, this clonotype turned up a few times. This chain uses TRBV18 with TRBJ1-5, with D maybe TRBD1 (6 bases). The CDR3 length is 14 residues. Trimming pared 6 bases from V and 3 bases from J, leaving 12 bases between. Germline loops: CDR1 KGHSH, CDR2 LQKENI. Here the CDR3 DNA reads TGTGCCAGCTCTCCCGGGACAATCAATCAGCCCCAGCATTTT. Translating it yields CASSPGTINQPQHF.

The CDR3 spells CASSNPFSEQFF. CDR3 sequence (DNA): TGTGCCAGCAGTAACCCGTTTTCCGAGCAGTTCTTC. The rearrangement uses TRBV6-5 and TRBJ2-1; no firm D call. Between the trimmed V and J ends, which lost 5 bases and 10 bases, there was a span of 12 bases. The germline gives CDR1 MNHEY, CDR2 SVGAGI. CDR3 size: 12 residues.

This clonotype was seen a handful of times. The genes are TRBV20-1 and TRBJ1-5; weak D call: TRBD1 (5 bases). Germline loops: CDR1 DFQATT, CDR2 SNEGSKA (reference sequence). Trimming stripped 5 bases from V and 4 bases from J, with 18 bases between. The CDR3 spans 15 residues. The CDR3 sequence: CSAPGGGGDNQPQHF. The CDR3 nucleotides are TGCAGTGCTCCCGGGGGTGGAGGAGATAATCAGCCCCAGCATTTT.

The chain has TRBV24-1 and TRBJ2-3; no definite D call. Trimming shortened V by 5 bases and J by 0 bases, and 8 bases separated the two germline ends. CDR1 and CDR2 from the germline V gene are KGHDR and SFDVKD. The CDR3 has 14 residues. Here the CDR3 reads CATSVRHSTDTQYF. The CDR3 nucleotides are TGTGCCACCAGTGTGCGTCATAGCACAGATACGCAGTATTTT.

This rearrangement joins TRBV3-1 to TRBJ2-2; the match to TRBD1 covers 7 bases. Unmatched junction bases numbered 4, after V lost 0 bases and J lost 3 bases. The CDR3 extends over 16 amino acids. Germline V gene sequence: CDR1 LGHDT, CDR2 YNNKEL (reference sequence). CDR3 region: CASSQEKGAYTGELFF. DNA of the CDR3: TGTGCCAGCAGCCAAGAAAAGGGGGCTTACACCGGGGAGCTGTTTTTT.

CDR3 nucleotides: TGTGCCAGCAGCAAAGGACGTATAGAAGAGACCCAGTACTTC. Amino acid sequence: CASSKGRIEETQYF. The genes are TRBV21-1 and TRBJ2-5. TRBV21-1 is labeled a pseudogene. The CDR3 totals 14 residues.

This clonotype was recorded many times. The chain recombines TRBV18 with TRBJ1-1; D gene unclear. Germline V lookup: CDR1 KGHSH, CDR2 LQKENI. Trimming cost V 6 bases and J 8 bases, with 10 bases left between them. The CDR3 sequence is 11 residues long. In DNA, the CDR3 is TGTGCCAGCTCGCCTCCGGGAGAAGCTTTCTTT. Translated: CASSPPGEAFF.

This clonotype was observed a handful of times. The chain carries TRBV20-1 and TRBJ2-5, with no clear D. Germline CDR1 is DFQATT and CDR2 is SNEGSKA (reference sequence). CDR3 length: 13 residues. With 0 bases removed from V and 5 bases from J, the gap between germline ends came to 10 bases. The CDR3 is CSARDLHVETQYF. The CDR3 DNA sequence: TGCAGTGCTAGAGATCTCCATGTGGAGACCCAGTACTTC.

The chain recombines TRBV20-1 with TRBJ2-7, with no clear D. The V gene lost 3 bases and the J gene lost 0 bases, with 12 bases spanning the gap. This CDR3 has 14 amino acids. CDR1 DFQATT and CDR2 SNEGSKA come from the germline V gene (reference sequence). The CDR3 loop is CSASRLGLSYEQYV. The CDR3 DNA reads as TGCAGTGCTAGCCGTCTAGGGCTCTCCTACGAGCAGTACGTC.

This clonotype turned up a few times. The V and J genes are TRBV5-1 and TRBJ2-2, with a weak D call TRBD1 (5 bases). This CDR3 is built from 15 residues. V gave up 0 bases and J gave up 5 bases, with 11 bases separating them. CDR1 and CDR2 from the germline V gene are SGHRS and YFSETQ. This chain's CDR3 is CASSLVVSGTGELFF. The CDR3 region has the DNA TGCGCCAGCAGCTTGGTAGTTTCAGGGACCGGGGAGCTGTTTTTT.

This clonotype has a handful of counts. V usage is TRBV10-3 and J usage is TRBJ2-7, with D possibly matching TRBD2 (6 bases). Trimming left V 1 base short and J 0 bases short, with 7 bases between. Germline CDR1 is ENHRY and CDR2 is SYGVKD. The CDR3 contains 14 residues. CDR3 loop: CAISEWRDSYEQYF. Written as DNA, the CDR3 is TGTGCCATCAGTGAGTGGCGGGACTCCTACGAGCAGTACTTC.

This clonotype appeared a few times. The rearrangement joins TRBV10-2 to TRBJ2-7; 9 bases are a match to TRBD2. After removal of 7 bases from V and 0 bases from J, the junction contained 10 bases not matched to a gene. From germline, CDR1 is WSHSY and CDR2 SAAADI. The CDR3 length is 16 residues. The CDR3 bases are TGCGCCAGCATCCTGGGACTAGCCGATAGCTCCTACGAGCAGTACTTC. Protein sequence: CASILGLADSSYEQYF.

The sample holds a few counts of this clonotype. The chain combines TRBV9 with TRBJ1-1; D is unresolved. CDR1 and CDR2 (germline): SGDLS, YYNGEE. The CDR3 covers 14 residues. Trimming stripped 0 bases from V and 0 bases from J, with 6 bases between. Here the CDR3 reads CASSVATVNTEAFF. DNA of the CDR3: TGTGCCAGCAGCGTAGCTACGGTGAACACTGAAGCTTTCTTT. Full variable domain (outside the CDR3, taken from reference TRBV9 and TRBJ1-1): DSGVTQTPKHLITATGQRVTLRCSPRSGDLSVYWYQQSLDQGLQFLIQYYNGEERAKGNILERFSAQQFPDLHSELNLSSLELGDSALYFCASSVATVNTEAFFGQGTRLTVV.

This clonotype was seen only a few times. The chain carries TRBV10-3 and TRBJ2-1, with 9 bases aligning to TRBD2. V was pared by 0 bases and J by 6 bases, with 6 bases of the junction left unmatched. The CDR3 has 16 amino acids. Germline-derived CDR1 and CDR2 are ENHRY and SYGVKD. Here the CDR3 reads CAISESAGGPSNEQFF. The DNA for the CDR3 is TGTGCCATCAGTGAGTCCGCGGGAGGGCCCTCCAATGAGCAGTTCTTC.

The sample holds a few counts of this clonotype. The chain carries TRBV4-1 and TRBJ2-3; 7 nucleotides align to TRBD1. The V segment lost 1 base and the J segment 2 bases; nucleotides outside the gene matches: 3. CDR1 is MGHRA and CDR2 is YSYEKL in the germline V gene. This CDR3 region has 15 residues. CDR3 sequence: CASSQGDRDTDTQYF. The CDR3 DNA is TGCGCCAGCAGCCAAGGAGACAGGGACACAGATACGCAGTATTTT.

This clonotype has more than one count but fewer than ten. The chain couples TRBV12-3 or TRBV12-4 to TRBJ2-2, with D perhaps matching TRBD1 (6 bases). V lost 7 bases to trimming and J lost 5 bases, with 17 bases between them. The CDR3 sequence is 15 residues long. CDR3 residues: CASNPRGFWTGELFF. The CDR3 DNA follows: TGTGCCAGCAACCCGAGGGGGTTCTGGACCGGGGAGCTGTTTTTT.

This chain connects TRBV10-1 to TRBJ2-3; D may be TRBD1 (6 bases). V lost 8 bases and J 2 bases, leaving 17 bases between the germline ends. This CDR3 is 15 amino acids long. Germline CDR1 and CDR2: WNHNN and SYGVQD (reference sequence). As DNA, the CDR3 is TGCGCCAGCGCCCAAGACAGGAGCTACACAGATACGCAGTATTTT. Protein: CASAQDRSYTDTQYF.

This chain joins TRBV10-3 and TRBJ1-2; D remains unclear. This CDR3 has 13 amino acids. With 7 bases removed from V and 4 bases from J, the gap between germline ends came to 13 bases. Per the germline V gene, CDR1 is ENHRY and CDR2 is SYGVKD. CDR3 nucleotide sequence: TGTGCCATCACGTCTCAAACGGGCTATGGCTACACCTTC. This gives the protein CAITSQTGYGYTF.

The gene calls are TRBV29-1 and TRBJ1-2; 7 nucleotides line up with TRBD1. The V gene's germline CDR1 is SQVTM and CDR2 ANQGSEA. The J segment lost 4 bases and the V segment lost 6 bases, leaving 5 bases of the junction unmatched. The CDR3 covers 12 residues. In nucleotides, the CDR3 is TGCAGCGTACAGGGGTCTGTCTATGGCTACACCTTC. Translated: CSVQGSVYGYTF.

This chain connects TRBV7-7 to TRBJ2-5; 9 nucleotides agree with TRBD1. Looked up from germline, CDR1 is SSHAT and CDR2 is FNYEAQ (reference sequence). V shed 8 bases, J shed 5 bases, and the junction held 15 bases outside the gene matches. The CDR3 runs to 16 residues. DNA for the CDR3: TGTGCCAGCGGCCCTACACAGGGGGCCCTTGTGGAGACCCAGTACTTC. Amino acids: CASGPTQGALVETQYF.

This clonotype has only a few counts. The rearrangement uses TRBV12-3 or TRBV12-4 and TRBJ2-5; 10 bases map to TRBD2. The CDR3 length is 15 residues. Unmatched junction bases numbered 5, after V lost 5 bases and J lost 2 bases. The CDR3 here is CASSPLAGTQETQYF. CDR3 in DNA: TGTGCCAGCAGTCCACTAGCGGGAACACAAGAGACCCAGTACTTC.

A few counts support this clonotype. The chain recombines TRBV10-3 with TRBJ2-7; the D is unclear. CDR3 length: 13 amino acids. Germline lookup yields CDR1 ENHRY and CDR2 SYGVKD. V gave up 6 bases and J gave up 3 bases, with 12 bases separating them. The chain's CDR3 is CAIRRVSDYEQYF. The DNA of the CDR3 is TGTGCCATCAGACGTGTCAGTGACTACGAGCAGTACTTC.

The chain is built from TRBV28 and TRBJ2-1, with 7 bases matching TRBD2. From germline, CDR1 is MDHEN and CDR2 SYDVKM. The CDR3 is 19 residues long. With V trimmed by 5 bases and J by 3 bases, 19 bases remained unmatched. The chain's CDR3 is CASSPTFLRLASNYNEQFF. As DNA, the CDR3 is TGTGCCAGCAGTCCAACGTTCCTCCGACTAGCATCGAACTACAATGAGCAGTTCTTC.

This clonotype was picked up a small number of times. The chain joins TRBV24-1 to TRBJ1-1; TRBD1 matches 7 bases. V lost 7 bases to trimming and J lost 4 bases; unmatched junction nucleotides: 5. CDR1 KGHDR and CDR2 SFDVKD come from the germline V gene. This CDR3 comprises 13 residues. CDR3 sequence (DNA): TGTGCCACCAGGGACAGGTCCAGCACTGAAGCTTTCTTT. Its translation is CATRDRSSTEAFF.

This chain's CDR3 is CASSHRAVDNEQFF. As DNA, the CDR3 is TGCGCCAGCAGCCATCGGGCAGTGGACAATGAGCAGTTCTTC. The J gene is TRBJ2-1, the V gene TRBV5-1; D is ambiguous. V was trimmed by 4 bases and J by 5 bases, leaving 13 bases between them. There are 14 residues in the CDR3. The V gene's germline CDR1 is SGHRS and CDR2 YFSETQ.